This TCR beta chain stems from a study of human T cells and chemical hapten exposure. The table lists this clonotype with a few counts. The antigen remains unidentified. Indicated time point: patch test 1, 2 weeks after DPC sensitization. As for treatment: therapeutic diphenylcyclopropenone sensitization with weekly scalp DPC. Via MiXCR, TCRdb re-called the RACE reads, giving one row per CDR3 protein. The sample has 85,000 or so distinct CDR3 sequences, roughly 10% seen once; the top ten hold roughly 4.2%. Study conclusions and caveats: Expanded TCR sets contained significantly more large CDR3 similarity clusters than controls.

Trimming shortened V by 3 bases and J by 4 bases, and 19 bases separated the two germline ends. The CDR3 spans 17 residues. Germline V gene data show CDR1 as LGHNA and CDR2 as YNFKEQ. The sample was whole blood, taken in connection with sensitization to the hapten diphenylcyclopropenone (DPC). This sequence originates from a woman between 45 and 65 years old with alopecia areata. Some clones in this sample may be carry-over from other donors' samples. The chain carries TRBV4-2 and TRBJ2-1; weak D call: TRBD2 (6 bases). The CDR3 sequence: CASSHLSAGSSYNEQFF. The CDR3 bases are TGTGCCAGCAGCCACCTATCAGCGGGTTCCTCATACAATGAGCAGTTCTTC.